This TCR beta chain was sequenced in a study of beta chain features in type 1 diabetes. The CDR3 length is 13 residues. V was pared by 2 bases and J by 4 bases, with 8 bases between. CDR1 and CDR2 (germline): LNHNV, YYDKDF (reference sequence). This clone has just a few counts. Of the isolated RNA, all was reverse transcribed, and so the sequenced material was expressed TCRB transcripts. Profiled with immunoSEQ multiplex PCR; TCRdb holds only in-frame clones, not every one. This table holds about 340,000 clones, roughly 8% found once. Sequencing used central memory CD4+ T cells from blood. The origin of this receptor is a woman aged 18-35 years in good health. This chain joins TRBV15 and TRBJ1-1; D gene ambiguous. The CDR3 bases are TGTGCCACCAGCAGACAAGCGGGCACTGAAGCTTTCTTT. It codes for CATSRQAGTEAFF.